What follows are 18 T cell receptor beta chains derived from one specimen sequenced in a study of blood T cells in healthy people across ages. Then a second PCR, running about 6 to 11 cycles, was carried out with a sample-barcoded 5' primer and a J-beta primer mix. From the 5' RACE reads, TCRdb called clonotypes with MiXCR, one entry per CDR3 protein. Among about 1.1 million distinct CDR3 sequences listed, 35% to 40% were seen once. The source material was blood. The origin of the receptors is a man aged 18 to 29 in good health.

This clonotype appeared a few times. The chain has TRBV2 and TRBJ2-1; 9 bases map to TRBD1. The germline V gene has CDR1 SNHLY and CDR2 FYNNEI. This CDR3 spans 14 amino acids. V was clipped by 6 bases and J by 5 bases; unmatched bases: 5. The CDR3 DNA is TGTGCCAGCAGCCCGGGACAGGGCAACAATGAGCAGTTCTTC. Protein: CASSPGQGNNEQFF. Looking up the rest from reference TRBV2 and TRBJ2-1 gives the full variable domain: EPEVTQTPSHQVTQMGQEVILRCVPISNHLYFYWYRQILGQKVEFLVSFYNNEISEKSEIFDDQFSVERPDGSNFTLKIRSTKLEDSAMYFCASSPGQGNNEQFFGPGTRLTVL.

The table lists this clonotype with a few counts. The chain uses TRBV5-8 and TRBJ1-4; TRBD1 matches 9 bases. The CDR3 has 15 residues. After removal of 4 bases from V and 8 bases from J, the junction contained 9 bases not matched to a gene. CDR1 SGHTS and CDR2 YDEGEE come from the germline V gene. The DNA of the CDR3 is TGTGCCAGCAGCCCCCGGGACAGGGTGCTCGAAAAACTGTTTTTT. Amino acid sequence: CASSPRDRVLEKLFF.

This chain connects TRBV27 to TRBJ2-1, with 8 bases fitting TRBD2. CDR1 and CDR2 (germline): MNHEY, SMNVEV (reference sequence). Trimming cost V 5 bases and J 8 bases; bases outside gene matches: 8. The length of the CDR3 is 14 residues. The DNA for the CDR3 is TGTGCCAGCAGTCAACGGGGGGGTAGGGATGAGCAGTTCTTC. Translating gives CASSQRGGRDEQFF.

The chain recombines TRBV7-2 with TRBJ1-6; 8 nucleotides agree with TRBD1. CDR3 size: 16 residues. Germline V CDR1 and CDR2: SGHTA, FQGNSA. After removal of 6 bases from V and 3 bases from J, the junction contained 7 bases not matched to a gene. The CDR3 is CASREQGDLYNSPLHF. The CDR3 nucleotides read TGTGCCAGCAGAGAACAGGGGGATCTCTATAATTCACCCCTCCACTTT.

The chain links TRBV4-3 to TRBJ2-1, with a possible D match to TRBD1 (6 bases). With 0 bases removed from V and 5 bases from J, the gap between germline ends came to 11 bases. The length of the CDR3 is 15 residues. CDR1 and CDR2 from the germline V gene are LGHNA and YSLEER. Here the CDR3 DNA reads TGCGCCAGCAGCCAAGACAGGGGTTACGACAATGAGCAGTTCTTC. Translation gives CASSQDRGYDNEQFF.

The genes are TRBV20-1 and TRBJ1-2; 7 nucleotides agree with TRBD1. V lost 1 base to trimming and J lost 3 bases; unmatched junction nucleotides: 14. Germline V lookup: CDR1 DFQATT, CDR2 SNEGSKA (reference sequence). The CDR3 extends over 17 amino acids. The CDR3 loop is CSARANNDRAPYYGYTF. The CDR3 DNA reads TGCAGTGCTAGAGCCAATAACGACAGGGCCCCTTACTATGGCTACACCTTC.

This clonotype was detected only a few times. A much bigger clone sits one base away, suggesting this may be a read error. The chain employs TRBV7-9 and TRBJ2-1; 13 bases are shared with TRBD2. Germline CDR1 and CDR2: SEHNR and FQNEAQ (reference sequence). The CDR3 extends over 14 amino acids. Here the CDR3 DNA reads TGTACCACCTCGACTAGCGGGGGGCAGAATGAGCAGTTCTTC. Translating gives CTTSTSGGQNEQFF.

This chain connects TRBV20-1 to TRBJ2-1; 10 nucleotides line up with TRBD1. From germline, CDR1 is DFQATT and CDR2 SNEGSKA (reference sequence). Trimming took 3 bases from V and 13 from J; bases not matched to a gene: 15. The CDR3 sequence is 15 residues long. The CDR3 region has the DNA TGCAGTGCTAGGGTGGGACAGGGGCCCAGGTTGGATCAGTTCTTC. Residues: CSARVGQGPRLDQFF.

As to this clonotype: The junction differs from germline at one of its ends, possibly a read error. The chain uses TRBV6-5 and TRBJ2-5; TRBD2 aligns across 7 bases. The CDR3 spans 12 residues. CDR1 is MNHEY and CDR2 is SVGAGI in the germline V gene. The CDR3 DNA reads as TGTGCCGGCAGCCGTAGCGGGGAGACCCAGTACTTC. This sequence encodes CAGSRSGETQYF.

CDR3 sequence (DNA): TGTGCCACCAGCGGGGGGTCCGCTGAAGCTTTCTTT. It specifies CATSGGSAEAFF. The chain links TRBV15 to TRBJ1-1; D may be TRBD1 (5 bases). V lost 5 bases to trimming and J lost 6 bases, with 10 bases between them. Germline CDR1 reads LNHNV; CDR2 reads YYDKDF (reference sequence). This CDR3 comprises 12 residues.

In this sample, this clonotype turned up a few times. This rearrangement joins TRBV20-1 to TRBJ1-2, with D possibly TRBD1 on 6 matching bases. The CDR3 loop spans 14 amino acids. V was clipped by 4 bases and J by 3 bases, with 15 bases between them. Germline V gene lookup returns CDR1 DFQATT and CDR2 SNEGSKA (reference sequence). In nucleotides, the CDR3 is TGCAGTGCTACCGGGGGGGCTAGAGACTATGGCTACACCTTC. Translated, it gives CSATGGARDYGYTF.

This clonotype has just a few counts. The J gene is TRBJ1-1, the V gene TRBV7-3; D not certain. Germline CDR1 SGHTA, CDR2 FQGTGA. The germline V and J ends were trimmed by 7 bases and 5 bases, with 14 bases remaining between them. This CDR3 region has 13 residues. This chain's CDR3 is CASTRGVDTEAFF. The DNA for the CDR3 is TGTGCCAGCACCCGCGGGGTAGATACTGAAGCTTTCTTT.

V gene TRBV29-1 combines with J gene TRBJ2-2, with TRBD2 matching over 8 bases. This CDR3 contains 15 residues. J was trimmed by 1 base and V by 6 bases; bases with no gene match: 7. Germline V CDR1 and CDR2: SQVTM, ANQGSEA. The CDR3 DNA is TGCAGCGTAGGATCAAGCGGGGGGAACACCGGGGAGCTGTTTTTT. Protein sequence: CSVGSSGGNTGELFF.

V and J are TRBV7-9 and TRBJ2-2, with D unclear. This CDR3 has 13 residues. Germline values: CDR1 SEHNR, CDR2 FQNEAQ (reference sequence). Trimming shortened V by 5 bases and J by 4 bases, and 8 bases separated the two germline ends. DNA for the CDR3: TGTGCCAGCAGCGAATTCAGCACCGGGGAGCTGTTTTTT. Protein product: CASSEFSTGELFF.

The J gene is TRBJ2-5, the V gene TRBV12-3 or TRBV12-4; D gene uncertain. V shed 8 bases and J shed 5 bases, with 18 bases lying between them. The CDR3 runs 14 residues. This chain's CDR3 is CASESSSGRETQYF. The CDR3 bases are TGTGCCAGCGAATCTTCGTCGGGTCGGGAGACCCAGTACTTC.

V is TRBV7-2 and J is TRBJ1-2; D gene ambiguous. Deletions cut 7 bases from V and 4 bases from J, with 10 bases between. From germline, CDR1 is SGHTA and CDR2 FQGNSA. The CDR3 totals 12 residues. The DNA of the CDR3 is TGTGCCAGCACCCGCGTGAGCTATGGCTACACCTTC. Protein product: CASTRVSYGYTF.

The chain combines TRBV6-2 or TRBV6-3 with TRBJ2-2; D unclear. This CDR3 is 13 amino acids long. The germline V and J ends were trimmed by 10 bases and 2 bases, with 11 bases remaining between them. Germline V gene sequence: CDR1 MNHEY, CDR2 SVGEGT. For the CDR3, the DNA is TGTGCCATCCGGCAGACCAACACCGGGGAGCTGTTTTTT. Protein product: CAIRQTNTGELFF.

This clonotype was detected only a few times. J is TRBJ1-4 and V is TRBV5-1, with D possibly TRBD1 on 5 matching bases. The CDR3 is 14 residues long. CDR1 is SGHRS and CDR2 is YFSETQ in the germline V gene. V was clipped by 2 bases and J by 8 bases, with 13 bases between them. CDR3 coding DNA: TGCGCCAGCAGCTTCGGGCAGGGAGACGAAAAACTGTTTTTT. This sequence encodes CASSFGQGDEKLFF.